The rows below give T cell receptor beta chains drawn from one sample of a study of blood T cell repertoires in COVID-19. Assay used: immunoSEQ multiplex PCR; TCRdb lists only in-frame clones, some missing. This sample yields under 500,000 clones, of which around nine tenths are seen a single time; roughly 1.9% belongs to the top ten. Sequences were obtained from PBMCs or T cells enriched from blood (not recorded which). These receptors all stem from a woman aged 18-29 years with acute COVID-19. CDR3s include the opening cysteine and the closing phenylalanine or tryptophan. A D gene is named only where the DNA matches it firmly. Part of the rows lack a size; the others show once, few, many or a class for expanded clones.

clone_size	v_call	j_call	d_call	cdr3_aa	cdr3_nt
.	TRBV25-1	TRBJ1-1	TRBD1	CASSEPTGANTEAFF	TGTGCCAGCAGTGAACCGACAGGGGCGAACACTGAAGCTTTCTTT
.	TRBV12-3/TRBV12-4	TRBJ1-1	.	CASSFGTSVEAFF	TGTGCCAGCAGTTTTGGGACTTCGGTAGAAGCTTTCTTT
.	TRBV2	TRBJ2-5	.	CASWAETQYF	TGTGCCAGCTGGGCGGAGACCCAGTACTTC
.	TRBV18	TRBJ1-2	.	CASSPSGGYGYTF	TGTGCCAGCTCACCGTCTGGAGGATATGGCTACACCTTC
.	TRBV7-9	TRBJ2-2	.	CASSLGPRGTPAGELFF	TGTGCCAGCAGCCTCGGCCCGCGTGGGACACCGGCCGGGGAGCTGTTTTTT
.	TRBV5-1	TRBJ2-3	TRBD2	CASTTGLAGPTTDTQYF	TGCGCCAGCACTACGGGACTAGCGGGACCAACCACAGATACGCAGTATTTT
.	TRBV27	TRBJ2-7	TRBD1	CASKQGAVAYEQYF	TGTGCCAGCAAACAGGGGGCCGTCGCCTACGAGCAGTACTTC
.	TRBV4-1	TRBJ1-2	.	CASSQGDGRTDYGYTF	TGCGCCAGCAGCCAAGGGGACGGGAGGACCGACTATGGCTACACCTTC
.	TRBV18	TRBJ1-3	TRBD1	CASSGTDGNTIYF	TGTGCCAGCTCCGGGACAGATGGAAACACCATATATTTT
few	TRBV25-1	TRBJ2-7	TRBD1	CASRGQISEQYF	TGTGCCAGCAGGGGACAGATTAGCGAGCAGTACTTC
.	TRBV6-5	TRBJ1-2	.	CASRQGPYGYTF	TGTGCCAGCAGACAGGGTCCCTATGGCTACACCTTC
.	TRBV5-1	TRBJ1-1	.	CASSSNPVQGTEAFF	TGCGCCAGCAGCTCAAACCCTGTCCAGGGAACTGAAGCTTTCTTT
.	TRBV19	TRBJ2-7	.	CASSRLFGYDEQYF	TGTGCCAGTAGTAGACTTTTTGGCTACGACGAGCAGTACTTC
.	TRBV5-1	TRBJ2-1	TRBD1	CASSNQGQGVNEQFF	TGCGCCAGCAGCAACCAGGGACAGGGAGTGAATGAGCAGTTCTTC
.	TRBV29-1	TRBJ1-4	TRBD1	CSATGEEKLFF	TGCAGCGCCACAGGGGAAGAAAAACTGTTTTTT
.	TRBV19	TRBJ2-2	.	CASNSRPPGFTGELFF	TGTGCCAGTAACTCAAGACCTCCAGGATTCACCGGGGAGCTGTTTTTT
.	TRBV29-1	TRBJ1-5	.	CSVHNGGRNQPQHF	TGCAGCGTCCACAACGGTGGGCGCAATCAGCCCCAGCATTTT
.	TRBV10-3	TRBJ1-5	.	CAISATEGPQHF	TGTGCCATCAGTGCGACAGAAGGACCCCAGCATTTT
.	TRBV6-8	TRBJ1-5	TRBD1	CASSYYEPGQGARQPQHF	TGTGCCAGCAGTTACTACGAACCGGGACAGGGGGCTCGGCAGCCCCAGCATTTT
.	TRBV6-1	TRBJ2-5	.	CASSEFDDARETQYF	TGTGCCAGCAGTGAATTTGATGATGCGAGGGAGACCCAGTACTTC
once	TRBV30	TRBJ2-7	TRBD2	CAWSVGGAYEQYF	TGTGCCTGGAGTGTGGGGGGGGCCTACGAGCAGTACTTC
.	TRBV7-9	TRBJ1-5	.	CASSLGTAYQSQHF	TGTGCCAGCAGCTTAGGCACAGCCTATCAGTCCCAGCATTTT
.	TRBV30	TRBJ1-1	TRBD1	CAWIRGPVSTEAFF	TGTGCCTGGATAAGGGGGCCTGTAAGCACTGAAGCTTTCTTT
.	TRBV9	TRBJ1-5	.	CASSGGYSNQPQHF	TGTGCCAGCAGCGGCGGTTATAGCAATCAGCCCCAGCATTTT
.	TRBV7-9	TRBJ2-2	TRBD2	CAIHQDRGLAVTGELFF	TGTGCCATACATCAGGACCGAGGACTAGCGGTAACCGGGGAGCTGTTTTTT
.	TRBV7-2	TRBJ2-1	.	CASSLWGGLEQFF	TGTGCCAGCAGCTTATGGGGCGGCCTTGAGCAGTTCTTC
once	TRBV5-6	TRBJ1-5	.	CASSLGAGNQPQHF	TGTGCCAGCAGCTTGGGCGCTGGCAATCAGCCCCAGCATTTT
.	TRBV6-2/TRBV6-3	TRBJ2-1	.	CASSYLTSRNVNEQFF	TGTGCCAGCAGTTACCTCACTAGCCGGAATGTGAATGAGCAGTTCTTC
.	TRBV10-1	TRBJ2-3	.	CASSESVTDSTDTQYF	TGCGCCAGCAGTGAGTCTGTGACAGATAGCACAGATACGCAGTATTTT
.	TRBV27	TRBJ1-2	TRBD1	CASSFRDRGFVYGYTF	TGTGCCAGCAGTTTCAGAGACAGGGGATTCGTCTATGGCTACACCTTC
few	TRBV15	TRBJ2-7	.	CATSRDGTPGYEQYF	TGTGCCACCAGCAGGGACGGGACTCCGGGGTACGAGCAGTACTTC
.	TRBV29-1	TRBJ1-2	.	CSVGANGYGYTF	TGCAGCGTTGGGGCTAATGGCTATGGCTACACCTTC
.	TRBV25-1	TRBJ2-5	.	CASSAGVETQYF	TGTGCCAGCAGTGCCGGGGTCGAGACCCAGTACTTC
.	TRBV5-6	TRBJ1-6	TRBD1	CASSLSTGTGVSPLHF	TGTGCCAGCAGTTTGAGTACCGGGACAGGGGTGTCACCCCTCCACTTT
.	TRBV21-1	TRBJ1-5	.	CASSKRDIGYSNQPQHF	TGTGCCAGCAGCAAAAGAGATATCGGGTATAGCAATCAGCCCCAGCATTTT
.	TRBV6-5	TRBJ1-2	.	CASSPDTNYGYTF	TGTGCCAGCAGCCCCGACACCAACTATGGCTACACCTTC
.	TRBV19	TRBJ2-3	.	CASSPGDRAGSTDTQYF	TGTGCCAGTAGTCCAGGGGATAGGGCAGGGAGCACAGATACGCAGTATTTT
.	TRBV6-5	TRBJ2-1	TRBD2	CATGLTSGFYNEQFF	TGTGCCACCGGGCTAACTAGCGGGTTCTACAATGAGCAGTTCTTC
.	TRBV10-3	TRBJ2-4	.	CAILSGAKNIQYF	TGTGCCATCCTATCGGGTGCCAAAAACATTCAGTACTTC
.	TRBV7-9	TRBJ2-3	TRBD2	CASSLGTSGSYTQYF	TGTGCCAGCAGCTTAGGGACTAGCGGGAGTTATACGCAGTATTTT
.	TRBV13	TRBJ1-4	.	CASSLGPVWGGNEKLFF	TGTGCCAGCAGCTTAGGGCCTGTCTGGGGGGGTAATGAAAAACTGTTTTTT
.	TRBV4-3	TRBJ2-1	.	CASSQTLAYNEQFF	TGCGCCAGCAGCCAAACCTTAGCCTACAATGAGCAGTTCTTC
.	TRBV4-1	TRBJ2-2	.	CASSPRGTRTGELFF	TGCGCCAGCAGCCCAAGAGGGACAAGGACCGGGGAGCTGTTTTTT
.	TRBV11-3	TRBJ1-1	TRBD1	CASSLSKGQGGDTEAFF	TGTGCCAGCAGCTTATCCAAGGGACAGGGGGGGGACACTGAAGCTTTCTTT
.	TRBV28	TRBJ2-7	.	CASRAGQTYEQYF	TGTGCCAGCCGGGCTGGACAGACCTACGAGCAGTACTTC
.	TRBV9	TRBJ1-1	TRBD1	CASSPGTGRTEAFF	TGTGCCAGCAGCCCAGGGACAGGGAGAACTGAAGCTTTCTTT
.	TRBV7-3	TRBJ1-1	.	CASSLIDSTEAFF	TGTGCCAGCAGCTTAATCGACAGCACTGAAGCTTTCTTT
.	TRBV7-9	TRBJ2-1	TRBD1	CASSSTRDRGNEQFF	TGTGCCAGCAGCTCGACCCGGGACAGGGGGAATGAGCAGTTCTTC
.	TRBV14	TRBJ2-7	TRBD2	CASSLAIRRETYEQYF	TGTGCCAGCAGCCTAGCTATAAGGCGGGAGACCTACGAGCAGTACTTC
.	TRBV28	TRBJ1-2	.	CASDTGHYGYTF	TGTGCCAGTGATACAGGACACTATGGCTACACCTTC
once	TRBV11-2	TRBJ2-2	.	CASSPRWGVGTGELFF	TGTGCCAGCAGTCCAAGATGGGGGGTGGGCACCGGGGAGCTGTTTTTT